This T cell receptor (beta chain) was captured in a study of shared clonotypes between healthy human individuals (dated by TCRdb to the early 2020s). Looking at the study overall: The cohort included a few men and a couple of women between 18 and 49 years of age. Per donor, three plates each were used for CD4 naive and CD4 memory, two for CD8 naive, and one for CD8 memory. Blood TCR repertoires of roughly five healthy adults were deeply sequenced to estimate repertoire size and the extent of clonotype sharing between individuals. Libraries were prepared and TCR repertoires were sequenced by different laboratories using diverse techniques, in order to increase sequencing depth and limit assay-specific biases. Per donor, leukapheresis produced somewhere between about 0.9 and 10 billion PBMCs. The research as a whole found: Sampling was restricted to blood, and TCR repertoires in tissue are likely to differ from TCR repertoires in blood. Rarefaction of sorted-subset datasets indicated incomplete sequencing despite the large sequencing depth. Based on pairwise subsampling, the degree of clonotype sharing among donors was expected to be affected by sequencing depth. Compared with non-shared clonotypes, clonotypes shared by all four sorted-subset donors had higher generation probabilities. Across a few donors, approximately 5% of naive CD4, approximately 3.6% of naive CD8, approximately 2.5% of memory CD4, and 0.3% to 0.45% of memory CD8 clonotypes were shared. Larger estimated clonotype richness was generally found for naive subsets than for memory subsets. The small number of donors limited the genetic and exposure-history diversity represented.

CD8 naive samples consisted of CD45RO-negative cells that were positively selected for CCR7, yielding a CD45RA+CCR7+ population without TemRA cells. Donors were healthy HIV-negative adults with no recently reported acute infections or vaccinations. All donors were Caucasian adults living in Nashville, Tennessee, USA. Blood was collected by leukapheresis, and PBMCs were isolated by Ficoll-Histopaque density gradient centrifugation and then cryopreserved in liquid nitrogen vapor phase. Analytical flow cytometry was used to check the purity and quantity of each magnetically sorted T cell population. Each sorted fraction had its genomic DNA isolated and then quantified by UV absorbance on a Nanodrop 2000c. Reading from cysteine to phenylalanine, the CDR3 counts 13 amino acids. Only CDR3 DNA is held: 39 bases, read in frame from base 1. CDR1 and CDR2, looked up from the germline V gene, are SQVTM and ANQGSEA.

About this clone itself: This receptor's antigen is unknown. No clone much larger than this one lies a single base away; base qualities are absent.

Using the deep immunoSEQ assay, TCR CDR3 regions were amplified from genomic DNA by multiplex PCR. Genomic DNA extracted from each cell subset was distributed evenly over all wells of several immunoSEQ 96-well plates, and each plate served as one replicate. For sorted subsets, roughly 200 ng of genomic DNA, equivalent to 30,000 or so T cell genomes, went into each replicate PCR. The purified libraries were quantified using a Qubit 3.0 fluorometer, sized with a Bioanalyzer 2100, and then quantified again using the KAPA Library Quantification kit. A separate single-read 150-cycle Illumina NextSeq 550 flow cell was used to sequence each immunoSEQ 96-well plate. From the authors' description of their analysis: Because the immunoSEQ output included only junctional sequences and no quality scores, the filtering could not be the same as the filtering used for full-length reads. Sequences were annotated with PyIR, a Python wrapper for IgBLAST v1.9, and V/J genes and CDR3 were assigned using IMGT germline references. Reads were removed for weak V/J assignments (E-value above 1e-6), missing CDR3, stop codons, out-of-frame junctions, or ambiguous translated residues. V3J clonotypes were defined as sequences sharing the same inferred V gene, J gene, and CDR3 amino acid sequence. Percentage overlap between repertoires was calculated by dividing the number of shared unique clonotypes by the size of the smaller repertoire. Repertoire richness was assessed with RTK rarefaction, the Chao1 estimator, and Recon v2.1 estimates of unobserved clonotypes. Generation probabilities were computed with OLGA for all TCRbeta clonotypes obtained by the gDNA method from several donors. TCRdb took over this immuneACCESS table, retaining in-frame rearrangements with V and J assigned. Such tables are incomplete; in checked studies, under half of the missing clones stem from an unresolved V gene, and the remainder is unexplained. V and J calls and clone size are given by that table; D and trimming were obtained from the DNA. The sample data list millions of clones, and about 92% of these were observed just once. The ten biggest clones cover under 2% of the sample.

The receptor chain draws on TRBV29-1 and TRBJ2-5; TRBD1 could be the D gene, as 5 bases match. Judging by the DNA end, TRBJ2-7 fits better; the J call may be wrong. This TCR came from a man aged 18 to 29 in good health. Some clones in this sample may be carry-over from other donors' samples. Sample: naive CD8+ T cells from PBMCs. This specimen's cell subset or site label, interpreted: CD45RA+CCR7+. The nucleotide sequence reads TGCAGCGTCTTCAGGGAAGGCTCCTACGAGCAGTACTTC. Its translation reads: CSVFREGSYEQYF.